These 10 T cell receptor beta chains share one sample of origin, sequenced in a study of blood T cell repertoires in COVID-19 (dated by TCRdb to the early 2020s). Library preparation used the immunoSEQ multiplex PCR assay. TCRdb re-hosts the immuneACCESS table, in-frame sequences only. Its copies lack some clones; in the studies checked, an unresolved V gene accounts for under half of them, and the cause for the rest is not known. A total of approximately 76,000 clones appear in this sample, over 65% of them only once. Less than 40% of the sample is in the top ten clones. Sequencing was carried out using peripheral blood. The source of these receptors is a woman aged 70 to 79 with acute or convalescent COVID-19.

This clone was detected once. V is TRBV18 and J is TRBJ2-3; 8 positions match TRBD1. Trimming removed 5 bases from V and 4 bases from J; junction bases left unmatched: 11. Germline assignment: CDR1 KGHSH and CDR2 LQKENI. CDR3 size: 16 residues. CDR3 sequence: CASSISGGARADTQYF. The CDR3 bases are TGTGCCAGCTCAATCTCAGGGGGCGCGAGGGCAGATACGCAGTATTTT.

This clone occurred many times. The CDR3 nucleotides read TGCAGCGTTGGACAGGGGACGTATCAGCCCCAGCATTTT. This encodes CSVGQGTYQPQHF. This chain connects TRBV29-1 to TRBJ1-5; 8 nucleotides line up with TRBD1. Per germline, CDR1 SQVTM and CDR2 ANQGSEA. Trimming removed 4 bases from V and 5 bases from J; junction bases left unmatched: 4. CDR3 length: 13 amino acids.

The gene calls are TRBV19 and TRBJ2-6; D is perhaps TRBD1 (6 bases). The CDR3 is 18 residues long. Trimming left V 5 bases short and J 2 bases short, with 19 bases between. The V gene's germline CDR1 is LNHDA and CDR2 SQIVND (reference sequence). The CDR3 is CASSVSGQHGTGANVLTF. CDR3 in DNA: TGTGCCAGTAGTGTTTCTGGACAGCACGGAACTGGGGCCAACGTCCTGACTTTC. Complete variable domain (other parts from reference TRBV19 and TRBJ2-6): DGGITQSPKYLFRKEGQNVTLSCEQNLNHDAMYWYRQDPGQGLRLIYYSQIVNDFQKGDIAEGYSVSREKKESFPLTVTSAQKNPTAFYLCASSVSGQHGTGANVLTFGAGSRLTVL.

The chain joins TRBV18 to TRBJ2-7, with TRBD1 matching over 7 bases. Trimming at V came to 3 bases and at J to 2 bases, leaving 7 bases not matched to a gene. Germline V gene data show CDR1 as KGHSH and CDR2 as LQKENI. The CDR3 loop spans 15 amino acids. The CDR3 sequence is CASSPQGEGTYEQYF. The DNA for the CDR3 is TGTGCCAGCTCACCCCAGGGGGAAGGGACCTACGAGCAGTACTTC. Supplemented by reference TRBV18 and TRBJ2-7, the full variable domain reads NAGVMQNPRHLVRRRGQEARLRCSPMKGHSHVYWYRQLPEEGLKFMVYLQKENIIDESGMPKERFSAEFPKEGPSILRIQQVVRGDSAAYFCASSPQGEGTYEQYFGPGTRLTVT.

This clone was seen just once. The chain uses TRBV14 and TRBJ1-3; D possibly corresponds to TRBD1 (6 bases). The CDR3 runs 18 residues. The germline gives CDR1 SGHDN, CDR2 FVKESK. Trimming took 1 base from V and 0 from J, leaving 16 bases between them. The CDR3: CASSQGTGHRSSGNTIYF. As DNA, the CDR3 is TGTGCCAGCAGCCAAGGTACGGGACACAGGAGCTCTGGAAACACCATATATTTT.

The rearrangement uses TRBV10-1 and TRBJ2-7; a possible D gene is TRBD2 (5 bases). Germline V CDR1 and CDR2: WNHNN, SYGVQD (reference sequence). The CDR3 has 12 amino acids. The germline V and J ends were trimmed by 9 bases and 7 bases, with 16 bases remaining between them. CDR3 sequence: CARLGHPYEQYF. CDR3 nucleotides: TGCGCCAGACTAGGGCACCCGTATGAGCAGTACTTC.

The chain couples TRBV9 to TRBJ2-1, with D perhaps matching TRBD2 (6 bases). Germline CDR1 reads SGDLS; CDR2 reads YYNGEE. CDR3 length: 15 amino acids. Trimming shortened V by 0 bases and J by 6 bases, and 13 bases separated the two germline ends. DNA for the CDR3: TGTGCCAGCAGCGTAGAACAATGGGACTCCAATGAGCAGTTCTTC. This sequence encodes CASSVEQWDSNEQFF. Full variable domain (outside the CDR3, taken from reference TRBV9 and TRBJ2-1): DSGVTQTPKHLITATGQRVTLRCSPRSGDLSVYWYQQSLDQGLQFLIQYYNGEERAKGNILERFSAQQFPDLHSELNLSSLELGDSALYFCASSVEQWDSNEQFFGPGTRLTVL.

The chain recombines TRBV28 with TRBJ1-2, with D maybe TRBD1 (5 bases). The CDR3 totals 11 residues. Germline CDR1 reads MDHEN; CDR2 reads SYDVKM. Trimming took 10 bases from V and 5 from J, leaving 11 bases between them. The CDR3 sequence is CAISGGYGYTF. CDR3 nucleotides: TGTGCCATCTCGGGGGGGTATGGCTACACCTTC.

This clone showed up many times. V gene TRBV7-3 combines with J gene TRBJ2-7; 9 nucleotides align to TRBD2. The germline CDR1 and CDR2 sequences are SGHTA and FQGTGA. V was clipped by 5 bases and J by 3 bases; unmatched bases: 8. This CDR3 comprises 15 residues. The CDR3 reads CASSPLAGEGYEQYF. DNA for the CDR3: TGTGCCAGCAGCCCTTTAGCGGGAGAGGGCTACGAGCAGTACTTC.

This rearrangement joins TRBV6-5 to TRBJ1-1; D uncertain. This CDR3 is built from 11 residues. Germline values: CDR1 MNHEY, CDR2 SVGAGI. Deletions cut 8 bases from V and 11 bases from J, with 15 bases between. CDR3 sequence (DNA): TGTGCCAGCCACGATCCGAACCGGGCTTTCTTT. It specifies CASHDPNRAFF.